Following are 27 T cell receptor beta chains from one sample sequenced in a study of blood T cell repertoires in COVID-19. Only in-frame clones appear in the TCRdb table, and some are missing; sequencing was by immunoSEQ multiplex PCR. The profile shows about 120,000 clones, over 75% of them singletons. Sequencing was performed on peripheral blood. The receptors derive from a man older than 75 with acute or convalescent COVID-19.

CDR3 region: CAWRGSPNEKLFF. CDR3 bases: TGTGCCTGGAGGGGCAGTCCTAATGAAAAACTGTTTTTT. The genes are TRBV30 and TRBJ1-4; D ambiguous. Trimming left V 3 bases short and J 3 bases short, with 8 bases between. This CDR3 is built from 13 residues. CDR1 and CDR2 from the germline V gene are GTSNPN and SVGIG (reference sequence).

The chain links TRBV19 to TRBJ1-5, with D hard to call. The V gene lost 6 bases and the J gene lost 0 bases, with 12 bases spanning the gap. The CDR3 runs 15 residues. Germline lookup yields CDR1 LNHDA and CDR2 SQIVND (reference sequence). CDR3 sequence (DNA): TGTGCCAGTAGGGTAGGGAGAGATAGCAATCAGCCCCAGCATTTT. The encoded protein is CASRVGRDSNQPQHF.

This CDR3 reads CASTSGEMNTEAFF. CDR3 coding DNA: TGTGCCAGCACCTCAGGGGAGATGAACACTGAAGCTTTCTTT. This chain joins TRBV28 and TRBJ1-1; weak D call: TRBD1 (6 bases). The CDR3 runs 14 residues. V lost 7 bases and J lost 0, with 12 bases in between. Germline values: CDR1 MDHEN, CDR2 SYDVKM.

V gene TRBV9 combines with J gene TRBJ1-5, with D possibly TRBD1 on 6 matching bases. Trimming shortened V by 5 bases and J by 3 bases, and 15 bases separated the two germline ends. The length of the CDR3 is 15 residues. Germline V gives CDR1 SGDLS, CDR2 YYNGEE. DNA of the CDR3: TGTGCCAGCAGTCTTACAGGGTCGGACAATCAGCCCCAGCATTTT. This sequence encodes CASSLTGSDNQPQHF.

CDR3 in amino acids: CASSPLAGGIYEQYF. In DNA, the CDR3 is TGTGCCAGCAGCCCTCTAGCGGGAGGGATCTACGAGCAGTACTTC. V is TRBV28 and J is TRBJ2-7; 12 bases line up with TRBD2. V shed 6 bases and J 3 bases; nucleotides not matched to a gene: 6. CDR1 and CDR2 from the germline V gene are MDHEN and SYDVKM. CDR3 length equals 15 residues.

The V call is TRBV7-9, the J call TRBJ2-6; tentative D call: TRBD1 (5 bases). The V end was cut by 5 bases, the J end by 0 bases, with 8 bases between. The CDR3 covers 15 residues. The germline gives CDR1 SEHNR, CDR2 FQNEAQ (reference sequence). The CDR3 reads CASSPGNSGANVLTF. DNA of the CDR3: TGTGCCAGCAGCCCAGGGAACTCTGGGGCCAACGTCCTGACTTTC.

V is TRBV12-3 or TRBV12-4 and J is TRBJ1-2; tentative D call: TRBD1 (6 bases). Trimming removed 2 bases at V and 4 bases at J, with 8 bases between. The CDR3 has 13 amino acids. CDR3 protein: CASSLIQGYGYTF. The CDR3 nucleotides read TGTGCCAGCAGTTTAATACAGGGCTATGGCTACACCTTC.

The CDR3 sequence is CASSPRQLISGNTIYF. CDR3 in DNA: TGTGCCAGCTCACCACGACAGCTCATCTCTGGAAACACCATATATTTT. The chain uses TRBV18 and TRBJ1-3; D perhaps matches TRBD1 (5 bases). The germline V gene has CDR1 KGHSH and CDR2 LQKENI. CDR3 length: 16 residues. V was trimmed by 1 base and J by 0 bases, leaving 10 bases between them.

The chain couples TRBV12-3 or TRBV12-4 to TRBJ2-6, with TRBD2 as a possible D gene (5 bases). The V end was cut by 5 bases, the J end by 12 bases, with 11 bases between. The CDR3 has 12 residues. CDR3 region: CASSLGLGVLTF. In nucleotides, the CDR3 is TGTGCCAGCAGTCTAGGACTTGGCGTCCTGACTTTC.

This clone was recorded only once. The chain carries TRBV28 and TRBJ1-6; weak D call: TRBD1 (6 bases). Per the germline V gene, CDR1 is MDHEN and CDR2 is SYDVKM. CDR3 size: 12 residues. Trimming took 7 bases from V and 8 from J, leaving 9 bases between them. Written as DNA, the CDR3 is TGTGCCAGCATCACAGGGTATTCACCCCTCCACTTT. This encodes CASITGYSPLHF.

The chain employs TRBV11-2 and TRBJ2-1, with TRBD2 identical over 11 bases. Germline V gene lookup returns CDR1 SGHAT and CDR2 FQNNGV. The CDR3 loop spans 15 amino acids. Trimming took 5 bases from V and 5 from J; bases not matched to a gene: 5. Here the CDR3 reads CASSQLAGDDNEQFF. CDR3 coding DNA: TGTGCCAGCAGCCAACTAGCGGGAGACGACAATGAGCAGTTCTTC.

The CDR3 sequence is CASRVAGANTGELFF. In DNA, the CDR3 is TGTGCCAGCAGGGTAGCGGGAGCGAACACCGGGGAGCTGTTTTTT. The chain links TRBV6-5 to TRBJ2-2, with 9 bases lining up with TRBD2. With 6 bases clipped from V and 0 bases from J, the junction kept 2 bases outside the gene matches. Germline-derived CDR1 and CDR2 are MNHEY and SVGAGI. The CDR3 is made up of 15 amino acids.

Only a few counts were recorded for this clone. The chain carries TRBV19 and TRBJ1-1; D is possibly TRBD1 (5 bases). Trimming took 5 bases from V and 0 from J, leaving 10 bases between them. The CDR3 runs 14 residues. In germline, CDR1 is LNHDA, CDR2 SQIVND (reference sequence). CDR3 coding DNA: TGTGCCAGTAGTCGGTCAGGGTTGAACACTGAAGCTTTCTTT. As protein: CASSRSGLNTEAFF. The whole variable domain, remainder taken from reference TRBV19 and TRBJ1-1, is DGGITQSPKYLFRKEGQNVTLSCEQNLNHDAMYWYRQDPGQGLRLIYYSQIVNDFQKGDIAEGYSVSREKKESFPLTVTSAQKNPTAFYLCASSRSGLNTEAFFGQGTRLTVV.

This clone was seen a single time. J is TRBJ2-3 and V is TRBV4-1, with D tentatively TRBD2 (6 bases). The V end lost 4 bases, the J end lost 6 bases, and 14 bases lay between the germline ends. Germline V gene lookup returns CDR1 MGHRA and CDR2 YSYEKL. This CDR3 has 14 residues. The CDR3 spells CASSRRDAQDTQYF. CDR3 sequence (DNA): TGCGCCAGCAGCCGGAGGGACGCCCAGGATACGCAGTATTTT.

The genes are TRBV4-1 and TRBJ1-5, with D uncertain. Trimming cost V 0 bases and J 4 bases, with 10 bases left between them. From germline, CDR1 is MGHRA and CDR2 YSYEKL. The CDR3 is 15 residues long. The chain's CDR3 is CASSQDLTQNQPQHF. In nucleotides, the CDR3 is TGCGCCAGCAGCCAAGATTTGACACAAAATCAGCCCCAGCATTTT.

V is TRBV29-1 and J is TRBJ1-1; D remains unclear. The CDR3 is 14 amino acids. Trimming took 2 bases from V and 1 from J, leaving 11 bases between them. Looked up from germline, CDR1 is SQVTM and CDR2 is ANQGSEA. The CDR3 protein is CSVERGGGNTEAFF. The DNA of the CDR3 is TGCAGCGTTGAACGCGGTGGAGGGAACACTGAAGCTTTCTTT.

This rearrangement joins TRBV25-1 to TRBJ1-2, with D perhaps TRBD1 (6 bases). CDR3 length: 15 residues. The germline V gene encodes CDR1 MGHDK and CDR2 SYGVNS. Trimming removed 4 bases from V and 0 bases from J, with 12 bases in between. The CDR3 sequence: CASSGTVRANYGYTF. The CDR3 DNA sequence: TGTGCCAGCAGTGGGACAGTTCGAGCTAACTATGGCTACACCTTC.

This clone was recorded only once. The rearrangement uses TRBV4-1 and TRBJ1-1; 8 bases are shared with TRBD1. V trimming: 1 base; J trimming: 7 bases; junction bases outside the gene matches: 8. Per germline, CDR1 MGHRA and CDR2 YSYEKL. The CDR3 totals 15 residues. CDR3 in amino acids: CASSQVFGQGFEAFF. CDR3 DNA: TGCGCCAGCAGCCAAGTTTTCGGACAGGGCTTTGAAGCTTTCTTT.

The V call is TRBV9, the J call TRBJ2-1; 13 nucleotides line up with TRBD2. Per the germline V gene, CDR1 is SGDLS and CDR2 is YYNGEE. J was trimmed by 7 bases and V by 4 bases; bases with no gene match: 17. The CDR3 spans 19 residues. CDR3 loop: CASSLTGTSGALGINEQFF. CDR3 in DNA: TGTGCCAGCAGCCTCACCGGGACTAGCGGGGCCTTGGGGATAAATGAGCAGTTCTTC.

This chain connects TRBV18 to TRBJ1-6, with D possibly TRBD1 on 6 matching bases. CDR3 length: 15 amino acids. CDR1 KGHSH and CDR2 LQKENI come from the germline V gene. The V and J ends lost 0 bases and 7 bases respectively, with 10 bases between them. The CDR3 loop reads CASSPPGGQNSPLHF. In DNA, the CDR3 is TGTGCCAGCTCACCACCGGGGGGGCAGAATTCACCCCTCCACTTT.

Here the CDR3 reads CASSQATGGGGAFF. CDR3 bases: TGCGCCAGCAGCCAAGCGACAGGGGGCGGGGGAGCTTTCTTT. V is TRBV4-3 and J is TRBJ1-1; TRBD1 matches 10 bases. This CDR3 is built from 14 residues. V was pared by 1 base and J by 10 bases, with 6 bases of the junction left unmatched. Per the germline V gene, CDR1 is LGHNA and CDR2 is YSLEER.

This clone appeared a few times. This rearrangement joins TRBV2 to TRBJ1-2, with 7 bases identical to TRBD1. Germline-derived CDR1 and CDR2 are SNHLY and FYNNEI. V was clipped by 8 bases and J by 0 bases; unmatched bases: 6. This CDR3 has 14 amino acids. CDR3 residues: CASRATGSNYGYTF. In DNA form, the CDR3 reads TGTGCCAGCCGAGCGACAGGGTCTAACTATGGCTACACCTTC. The full variable domain, its missing parts supplied by reference TRBV2 and TRBJ1-2, is EPEVTQTPSHQVTQMGQEVILRCVPISNHLYFYWYRQILGQKVEFLVSFYNNEISEKSEIFDDQFSVERPDGSNFTLKIRSTKLEDSAMYFCASRATGSNYGYTFGSGTRLTVV.

This chain links TRBV6-2 or TRBV6-3 with TRBJ2-5; 12 nucleotides align to TRBD1. The CDR3 sequence is 17 residues long. Per the germline V gene, CDR1 is MNHEY and CDR2 is SVGEGT. V shed 4 bases, J shed 6 bases, and the junction held 12 bases outside the gene matches. CDR3 coding DNA: TGTGCCAGCAGTTCTGCCGGGACAGGGGGCGTCATGAAGACCCAGTACTTC. This encodes CASSSAGTGGVMKTQYF.

The chain recombines TRBV7-3 with TRBJ1-2; 9 bases are a match to TRBD1. Germline trimming cut 5 bases from V and 4 bases from J; bases unmatched to any gene: 2. Germline V CDR1 and CDR2: SGHTA, FQGTGA. The CDR3 sequence is 13 residues long. This chain's CDR3 is CASSETGGYGYTF. The DNA for the CDR3 is TGTGCCAGCAGCGAGACAGGGGGCTATGGCTACACCTTC.

The chain employs TRBV6-2 or TRBV6-3 and TRBJ1-1; TRBD1 matches at 11 bases. CDR3 length: 15 residues. With 3 bases clipped from V and 4 bases from J, the junction kept 4 bases outside the gene matches. The germline gives CDR1 MNHEY, CDR2 SVGEGT. The CDR3 protein is CASSYGGTGGTEAFF. The CDR3 region has the DNA TGTGCCAGCAGTTATGGGGGGACAGGGGGCACTGAAGCTTTCTTT.

This chain uses TRBV6-5 with TRBJ1-2; 7 nucleotides line up with TRBD1. V was clipped by 6 bases and J by 1 base; unmatched bases: 2. This CDR3 contains 13 residues. CDR1 MNHEY and CDR2 SVGAGI come from the germline V gene. CDR3 region: CASRRDSNYGYTF. The DNA for the CDR3 is TGTGCCAGCAGACGGGACAGTAACTATGGCTACACCTTC.

This clone was counted only a few times. V usage is TRBV5-1 and J usage is TRBJ2-5; possibly TRBD2 for D (6 bases). Germline lookup yields CDR1 SGHRS and CDR2 YFSETQ. The CDR3 loop spans 14 amino acids. The V and J ends lost 4 bases and 5 bases respectively, with 15 bases between them. In DNA, the CDR3 is TGCGCCAGCAGCGCGGGGCAAGAACGGGAGACCCAGTACTTC. It yields the protein CASSAGQERETQYF.